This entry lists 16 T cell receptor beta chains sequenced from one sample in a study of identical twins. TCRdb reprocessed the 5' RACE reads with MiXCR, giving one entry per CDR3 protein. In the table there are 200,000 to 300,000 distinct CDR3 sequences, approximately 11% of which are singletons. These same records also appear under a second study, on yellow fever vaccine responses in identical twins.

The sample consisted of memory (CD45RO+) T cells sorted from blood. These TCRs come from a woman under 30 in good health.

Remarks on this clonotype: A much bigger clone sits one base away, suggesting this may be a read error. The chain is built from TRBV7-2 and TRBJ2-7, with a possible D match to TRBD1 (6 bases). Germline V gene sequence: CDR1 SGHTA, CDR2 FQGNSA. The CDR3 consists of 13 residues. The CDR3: CASRLQGVHDQYF. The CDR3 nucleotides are TGTGCCAGCAGGCTACAGGGTGTCCACGATCAGTACTTC.

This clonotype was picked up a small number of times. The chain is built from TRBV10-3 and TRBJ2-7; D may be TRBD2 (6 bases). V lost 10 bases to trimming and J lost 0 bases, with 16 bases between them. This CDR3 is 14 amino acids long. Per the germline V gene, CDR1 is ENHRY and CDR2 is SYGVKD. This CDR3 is CATIGEEGSYEQYF. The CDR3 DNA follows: TGTGCCACCATCGGTGAGGAGGGCTCCTACGAGCAGTACTTC.

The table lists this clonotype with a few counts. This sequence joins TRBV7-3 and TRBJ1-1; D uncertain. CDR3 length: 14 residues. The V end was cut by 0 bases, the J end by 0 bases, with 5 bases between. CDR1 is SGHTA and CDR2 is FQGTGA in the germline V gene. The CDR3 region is CASSLTSVNTEAFF. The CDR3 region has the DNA TGTGCCAGCAGCTTAACTTCGGTGAACACTGAAGCTTTCTTT.

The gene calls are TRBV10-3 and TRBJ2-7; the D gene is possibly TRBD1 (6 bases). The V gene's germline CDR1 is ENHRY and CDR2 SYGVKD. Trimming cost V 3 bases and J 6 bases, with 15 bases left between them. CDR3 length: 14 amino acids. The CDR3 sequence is CAISDRGIDSEQYF. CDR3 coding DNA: TGTGCCATCAGTGATAGGGGGATCGACTCCGAGCAGTACTTC.

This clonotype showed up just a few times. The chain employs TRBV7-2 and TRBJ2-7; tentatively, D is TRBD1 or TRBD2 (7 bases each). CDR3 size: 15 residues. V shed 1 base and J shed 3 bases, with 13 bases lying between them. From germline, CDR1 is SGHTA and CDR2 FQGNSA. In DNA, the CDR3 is TGTGCCAGCAGCTTAGACGCAGGGGGGGACTACGAGCAGTACTTC. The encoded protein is CASSLDAGGDYEQYF. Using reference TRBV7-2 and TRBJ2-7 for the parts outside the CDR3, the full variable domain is GAGVSQSPSNKVTEKGKDVELRCDPISGHTALYWYRQSLGQGLEFLIYFQGNSAPDKSGLPSDRFSAERTGGSVSTLTIQRTQQEDSAVYLCASSLDAGGDYEQYFGPGTRLTVT.

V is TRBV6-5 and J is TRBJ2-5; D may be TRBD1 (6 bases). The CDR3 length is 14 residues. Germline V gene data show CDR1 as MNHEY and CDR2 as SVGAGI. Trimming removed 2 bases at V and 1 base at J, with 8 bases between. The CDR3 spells CASSYTRGQETQYF. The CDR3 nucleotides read TGTGCCAGCAGTTACACCAGGGGCCAAGAGACCCAGTACTTC.

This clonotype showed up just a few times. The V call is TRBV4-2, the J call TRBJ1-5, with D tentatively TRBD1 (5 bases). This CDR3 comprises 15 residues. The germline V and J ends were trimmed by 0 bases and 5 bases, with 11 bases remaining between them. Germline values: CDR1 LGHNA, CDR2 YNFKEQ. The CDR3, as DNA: TGTGCCAGCAGCCAAGATTCGGGGGAGGATCAGCCCCAGCATTTT. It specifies CASSQDSGEDQPQHF.

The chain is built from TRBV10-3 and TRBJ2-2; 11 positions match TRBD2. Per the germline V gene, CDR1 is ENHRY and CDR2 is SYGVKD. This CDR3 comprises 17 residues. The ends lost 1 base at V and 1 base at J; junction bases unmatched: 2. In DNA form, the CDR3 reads TGTGCCATCAGTGAGTTTGGGACTAGCGGGAACACCGGGGAGCTGTTTTTT. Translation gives CAISEFGTSGNTGELFF.

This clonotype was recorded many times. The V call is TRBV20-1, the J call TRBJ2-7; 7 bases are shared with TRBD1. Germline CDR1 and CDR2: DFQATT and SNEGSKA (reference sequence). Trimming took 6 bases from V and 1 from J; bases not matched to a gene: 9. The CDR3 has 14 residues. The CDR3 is CSANRDSLSYEQYF. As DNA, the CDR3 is TGCAGTGCCAACCGGGACAGCCTATCCTACGAGCAGTACTTC.

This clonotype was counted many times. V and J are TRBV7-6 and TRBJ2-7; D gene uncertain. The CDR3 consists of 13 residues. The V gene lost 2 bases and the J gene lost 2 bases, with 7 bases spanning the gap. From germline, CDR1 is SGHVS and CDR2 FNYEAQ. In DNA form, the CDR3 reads TGTGCCAGCAGCTTAAGCGAGCCCTACGAGCAGTACTTC. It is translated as CASSLSEPYEQYF.

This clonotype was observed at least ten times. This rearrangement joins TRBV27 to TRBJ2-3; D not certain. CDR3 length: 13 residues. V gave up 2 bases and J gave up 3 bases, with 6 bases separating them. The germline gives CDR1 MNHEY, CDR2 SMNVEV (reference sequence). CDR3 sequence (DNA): TGTGCCAGCAGTTTAGGGGTTACAGATACGCAGTATTTT. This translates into CASSLGVTDTQYF.

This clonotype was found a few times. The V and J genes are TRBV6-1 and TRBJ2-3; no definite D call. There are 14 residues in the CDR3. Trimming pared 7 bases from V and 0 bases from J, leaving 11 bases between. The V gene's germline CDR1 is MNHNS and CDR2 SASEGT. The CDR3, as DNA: TGTGCCAGCAAGGCGACACCTAGCACAGATACGCAGTATTTT. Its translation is CASKATPSTDTQYF.

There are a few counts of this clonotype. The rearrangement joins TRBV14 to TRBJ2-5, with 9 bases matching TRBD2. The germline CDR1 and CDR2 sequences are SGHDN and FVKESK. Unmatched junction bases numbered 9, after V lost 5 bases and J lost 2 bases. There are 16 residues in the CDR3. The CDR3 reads CASSSGLALVQETQYF. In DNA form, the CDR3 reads TGTGCCAGCAGCTCGGGACTAGCCCTGGTGCAAGAGACCCAGTACTTC. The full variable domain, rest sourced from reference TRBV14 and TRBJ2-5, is EAGVTQFPSHSVIEKGQTVTLRCDPISGHDNLYWYRRVMGKEIKFLLHFVKESKQDESGMPNNRFLAERTGGTYSTLKVQPAELEDSGVYFCASSSGLALVQETQYFGPGTRLLVL.

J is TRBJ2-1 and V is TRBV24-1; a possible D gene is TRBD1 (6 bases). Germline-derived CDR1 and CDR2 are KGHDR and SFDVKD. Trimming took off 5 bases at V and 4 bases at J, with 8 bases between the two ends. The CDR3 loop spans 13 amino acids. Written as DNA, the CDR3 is TGTGCCACCAGTGGACAGGAATACAATGAGCAGTTCTTC. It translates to CATSGQEYNEQFF.

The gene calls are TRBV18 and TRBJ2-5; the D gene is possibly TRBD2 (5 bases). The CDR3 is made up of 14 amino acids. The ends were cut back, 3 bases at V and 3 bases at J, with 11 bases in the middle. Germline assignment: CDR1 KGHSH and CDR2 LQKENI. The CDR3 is CASSPGLGEETQYF. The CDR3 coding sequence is TGTGCCAGCTCACCCGGACTGGGAGAAGAGACCCAGTACTTC.

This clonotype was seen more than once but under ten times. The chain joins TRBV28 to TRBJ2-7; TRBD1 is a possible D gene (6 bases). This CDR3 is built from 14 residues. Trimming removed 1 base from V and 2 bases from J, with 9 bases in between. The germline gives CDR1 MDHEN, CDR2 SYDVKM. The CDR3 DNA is TGTGCCAGCAGTTTATTGGACAGTCCCTACGAGCAGTACTTC. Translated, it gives CASSLLDSPYEQYF. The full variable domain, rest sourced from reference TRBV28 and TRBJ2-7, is DVKVTQSSRYLVKRTGEKVFLECVQDMDHENMFWYRQDPGLGLRLIYFSYDVKMKEKGDIPEGYSVSREKKERFSLILESASTNQTSMYLCASSLLDSPYEQYFGPGTRLTVT.